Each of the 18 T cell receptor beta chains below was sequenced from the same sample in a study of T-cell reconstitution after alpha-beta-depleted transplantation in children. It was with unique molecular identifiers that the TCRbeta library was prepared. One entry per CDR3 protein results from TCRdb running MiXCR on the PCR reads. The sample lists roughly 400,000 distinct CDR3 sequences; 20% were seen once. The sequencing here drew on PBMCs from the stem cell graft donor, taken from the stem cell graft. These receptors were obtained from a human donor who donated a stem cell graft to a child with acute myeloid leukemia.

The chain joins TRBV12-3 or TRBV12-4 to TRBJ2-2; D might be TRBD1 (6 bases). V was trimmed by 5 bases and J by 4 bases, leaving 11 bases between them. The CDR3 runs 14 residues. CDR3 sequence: CASSVSGATGELFF. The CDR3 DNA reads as TGTGCCAGCAGTGTATCAGGGGCCACCGGGGAGCTGTTTTTT.

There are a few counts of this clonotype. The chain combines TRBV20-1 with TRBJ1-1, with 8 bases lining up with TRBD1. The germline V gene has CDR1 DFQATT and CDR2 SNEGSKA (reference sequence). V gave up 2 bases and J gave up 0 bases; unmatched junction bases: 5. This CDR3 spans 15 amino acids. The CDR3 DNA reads TGCAGTGCTAGAATTTACAGGGGGGTGAACACTGAAGCTTTCTTT. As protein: CSARIYRGVNTEAFF.

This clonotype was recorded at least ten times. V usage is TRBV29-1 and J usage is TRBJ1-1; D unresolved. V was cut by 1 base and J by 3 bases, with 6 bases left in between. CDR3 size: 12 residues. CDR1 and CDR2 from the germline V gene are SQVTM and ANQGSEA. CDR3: CSVEGRYTEAFF. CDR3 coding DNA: TGCAGCGTTGAAGGACGGTACACTGAAGCTTTCTTT.

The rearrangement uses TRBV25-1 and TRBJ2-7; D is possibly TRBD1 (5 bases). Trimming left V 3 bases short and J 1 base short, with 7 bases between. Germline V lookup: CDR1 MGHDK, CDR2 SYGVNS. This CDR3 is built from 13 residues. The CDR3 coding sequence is TGTGCCAGCAGTGACAGGGATTCCTACGAGCAGTACTTC. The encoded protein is CASSDRDSYEQYF.

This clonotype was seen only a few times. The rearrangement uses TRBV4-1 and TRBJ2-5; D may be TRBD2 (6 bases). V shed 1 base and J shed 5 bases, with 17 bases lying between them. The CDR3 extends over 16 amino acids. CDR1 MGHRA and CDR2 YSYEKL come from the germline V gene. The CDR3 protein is CASSQVILLGGETQYF. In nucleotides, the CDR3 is TGCGCCAGCAGCCAAGTAATCTTGCTAGGAGGGGAGACCCAGTACTTC.

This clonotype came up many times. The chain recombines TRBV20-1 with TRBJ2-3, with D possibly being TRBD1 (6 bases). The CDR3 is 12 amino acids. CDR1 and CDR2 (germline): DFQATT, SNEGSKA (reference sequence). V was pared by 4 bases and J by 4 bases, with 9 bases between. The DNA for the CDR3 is TGCAGTGCTATACGACAGGCAGATACGCAGTATTTT. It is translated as CSAIRQADTQYF.

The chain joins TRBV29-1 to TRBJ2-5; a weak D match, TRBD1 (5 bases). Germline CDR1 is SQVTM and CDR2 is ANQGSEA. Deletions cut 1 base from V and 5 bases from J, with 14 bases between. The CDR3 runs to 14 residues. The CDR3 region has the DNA TGCAGCGTTGAAGGTCAGGGCCCTAGGGAGACCCAGTACTTC. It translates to CSVEGQGPRETQYF. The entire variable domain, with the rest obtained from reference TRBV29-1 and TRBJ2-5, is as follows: SAVISQKPSRDICQRGTSLTIQCQVDSQVTMMFWYRQQPGQSLTLIATANQGSEATYESGFVIDKFPISRPNLTFSTLTVSNMSPEDSSIYLCSVEGQGPRETQYFGPGTRLLVL.

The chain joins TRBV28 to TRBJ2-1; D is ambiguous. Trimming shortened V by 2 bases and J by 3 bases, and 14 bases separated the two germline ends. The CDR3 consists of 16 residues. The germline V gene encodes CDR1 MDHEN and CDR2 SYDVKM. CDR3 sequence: CASSLLAAEYYNEQFF. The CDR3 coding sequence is TGTGCCAGCAGTTTACTGGCGGCGGAATACTACAATGAGCAGTTCTTC. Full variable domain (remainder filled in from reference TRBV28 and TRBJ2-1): DVKVTQSSRYLVKRTGEKVFLECVQDMDHENMFWYRQDPGLGLRLIYFSYDVKMKEKGDIPEGYSVSREKKERFSLILESASTNQTSMYLCASSLLAAEYYNEQFFGPGTRLTVL.

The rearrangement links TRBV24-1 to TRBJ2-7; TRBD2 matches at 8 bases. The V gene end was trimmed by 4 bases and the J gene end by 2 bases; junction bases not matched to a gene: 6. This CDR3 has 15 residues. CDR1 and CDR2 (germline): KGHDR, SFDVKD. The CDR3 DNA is TGTGCCACCAGTGACCCACCGGGACTAGCCTACGAGCAGTACTTC. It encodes CATSDPPGLAYEQYF.

DNA of the CDR3: TGTGCCAGCAGCATACAGGGAGTGAACACTGAAGCTTTCTTT. This encodes CASSIQGVNTEAFF. The genes are TRBV5-5 and TRBJ1-1; perhaps TRBD1 as D (6 bases). The V end lost 4 bases, the J end lost 0 bases, and 10 bases lay between the germline ends. The CDR3 is made up of 14 amino acids. CDR1 and CDR2 (germline): SGHKS, YYEKEE (reference sequence).

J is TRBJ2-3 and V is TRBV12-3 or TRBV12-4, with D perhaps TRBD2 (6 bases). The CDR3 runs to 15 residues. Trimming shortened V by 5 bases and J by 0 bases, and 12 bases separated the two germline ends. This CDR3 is CASSPGTHSTDTQYF. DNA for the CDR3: TGTGCCAGCAGTCCAGGGACTCATAGCACAGATACGCAGTATTTT.

The CDR3: CASSPIRGAQYF. As DNA, the CDR3 is TGTGCCAGCAGTCCCATCAGGGGGGCCCAGTACTTC. This chain joins TRBV28 and TRBJ2-5; D is perhaps TRBD1 (7 bases). Trimming took off 5 bases at V and 9 bases at J, with 13 bases between the two ends. CDR1 is MDHEN and CDR2 is SYDVKM in the germline V gene. This CDR3 region has 12 residues.

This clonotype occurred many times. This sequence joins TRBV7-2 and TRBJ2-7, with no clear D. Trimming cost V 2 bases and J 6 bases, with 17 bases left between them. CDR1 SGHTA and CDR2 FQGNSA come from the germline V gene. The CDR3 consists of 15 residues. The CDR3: CASSLMPSQLFEQYF. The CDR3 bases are TGTGCCAGCAGCTTAATGCCGAGTCAGTTGTTCGAGCAGTACTTC.

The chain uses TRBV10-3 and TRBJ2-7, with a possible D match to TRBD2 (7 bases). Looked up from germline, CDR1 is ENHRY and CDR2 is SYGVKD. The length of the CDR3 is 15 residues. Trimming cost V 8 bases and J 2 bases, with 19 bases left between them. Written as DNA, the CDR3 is TGTGCCATCGACCCGAGGGGGGGGGAGACCTACGAGCAGTACTTC. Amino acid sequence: CAIDPRGGETYEQYF.

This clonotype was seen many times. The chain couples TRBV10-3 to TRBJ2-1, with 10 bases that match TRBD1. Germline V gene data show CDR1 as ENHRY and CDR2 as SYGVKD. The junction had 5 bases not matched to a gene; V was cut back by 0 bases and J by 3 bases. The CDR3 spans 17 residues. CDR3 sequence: CAISESPRTGGYNEQFF. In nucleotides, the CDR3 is TGTGCCATCAGTGAGTCGCCGAGGACAGGGGGCTACAATGAGCAGTTCTTC.

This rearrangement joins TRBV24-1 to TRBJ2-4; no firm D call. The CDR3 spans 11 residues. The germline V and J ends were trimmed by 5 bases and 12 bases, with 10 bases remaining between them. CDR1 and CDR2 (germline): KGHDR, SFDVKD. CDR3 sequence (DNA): TGTGCCACCAGTGTTGAGGCAGATCAGTACTTC. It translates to CATSVEADQYF.

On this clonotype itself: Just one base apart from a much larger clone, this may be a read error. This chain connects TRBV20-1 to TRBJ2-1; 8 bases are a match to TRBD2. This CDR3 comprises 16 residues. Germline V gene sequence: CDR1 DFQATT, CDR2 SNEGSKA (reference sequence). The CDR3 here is CCARRWRLAGSNEQFF. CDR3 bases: TGCTGTGCTAGAAGGTGGCGTTTAGCGGGATCCAATGAGCAGTTCTTC.

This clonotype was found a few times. The CDR3 is CASSSFVFRLRGQGVREQYF. The CDR3 DNA is TGTGCCAGCAGTTCCTTTGTGTTCAGATTGAGGGGGCAGGGCGTCCGCGAGCAGTACTTC. The chain joins TRBV6-2 or TRBV6-3 to TRBJ2-7; 7 bases align to TRBD1. Germline V gene data show CDR1 as MNHEY and CDR2 as SVGEGT. The CDR3 is 20 amino acids. The V gene end was trimmed by 4 bases and the J gene end by 6 bases; junction bases not matched to a gene: 27.